What follows are 20 T cell receptor beta chains derived from one specimen sequenced in a study of blood T cells in healthy people across ages. A second PCR of 7 to 11 cycles used a sample-barcoded 5' primer and a J-beta primer mix. TCRdb re-derived calls from the 5' RACE reads in MiXCR, one entry per CDR3 protein. The table has around 750,000 distinct CDR3 sequences, 50% to 65% seen once. What was sequenced was blood. The source is a man older than 75 in good health.

This chain connects TRBV2 to TRBJ2-4; a possible D gene is TRBD2 (6 bases). The DNA end is a closer match to TRBJ2-7, so the J assignment may be wrong. The CDR3 sequence is 14 residues long. Germline CDR1 is SNHLY and CDR2 is FYNNEI. CDR3 sequence: CASGRRDTAYEQYF. CDR3 sequence (DNA): TGTGCCAGCGGGAGGCGGGATACGGCCTACGAGCAGTACTTC.

The rearrangement links TRBV2 to TRBJ2-1, with 8 bases lining up with TRBD1. Germline V lookup: CDR1 SNHLY, CDR2 FYNNEI. The V and J ends lost 5 bases and 2 bases, in that order; junction bases with no gene match: 2. This CDR3 is built from 14 residues. The CDR3 DNA is TGTGCCAGCAGTCGGACAGGGACCTACAATGAGCAGTTCTTC. This translates into CASSRTGTYNEQFF.

Here the CDR3 reads CSARGGAEAGNTIYF. The CDR3 nucleotides read TGCAGTGCTAGAGGGGGGGCCGAAGCTGGAAACACCATATATTTT. The chain employs TRBV20-1 and TRBJ1-3; a weak D match, TRBD1 (6 bases). The CDR3 extends over 15 amino acids. V was cut by 1 base and J by 2 bases, with 12 bases left in between. Germline lookup yields CDR1 DFQATT and CDR2 SNEGSKA (reference sequence).

The chain combines TRBV20-1 with TRBJ2-1, with 9 bases fitting TRBD2. V gave up 8 bases and J gave up 9 bases; unmatched junction bases: 8. Germline V lookup: CDR1 DFQATT, CDR2 SNEGSKA (reference sequence). The CDR3 consists of 12 residues. The CDR3 region is CSIQREVGEQFF. The CDR3 DNA reads as TGCAGTATACAGCGGGAGGTAGGTGAGCAGTTCTTC.

This clonotype was recorded many times. The genes are TRBV7-2 and TRBJ1-2, with 7 bases fitting TRBD1. With V trimmed by 3 bases and J by 4 bases, 2 bases remained unmatched. Germline CDR1 reads SGHTA; CDR2 reads FQGNSA. The CDR3 extends over 13 amino acids. The CDR3 is CASSLGTAYGYTF. Here the CDR3 DNA reads TGTGCCAGCAGCTTGGGGACAGCCTATGGCTACACCTTC.

This clonotype was recorded once. V and J are TRBV11-3 and TRBJ2-7, with unresolved D. The V gene lost 5 bases and the J gene lost 5 bases, with 13 bases spanning the gap. CDR3 length equals 13 residues. Germline values: CDR1 SGHNT, CDR2 YENEEA. CDR3 DNA: TGTGCCAGCAGCCTAGGGATGGTGGACGAGCAGTACTTC. This encodes CASSLGMVDEQYF.

This clonotype was detected only once. The chain joins TRBV27 to TRBJ2-3, with D possibly being TRBD1 (6 bases). The CDR3 consists of 13 residues. Trimming removed 3 bases from V and 5 bases from J, with 9 bases in between. The germline gives CDR1 MNHEY, CDR2 SMNVEV (reference sequence). CDR3 residues: CASSLRRGDTQYF. CDR3 nucleotides: TGTGCCAGCAGTTTGCGCAGGGGAGATACGCAGTATTTT.

This clonotype has only a few counts. The chain combines TRBV7-9 with TRBJ2-7; 7 bases agree with TRBD1. The CDR3 totals 14 residues. Trimming at V came to 3 bases and at J to 4 bases, leaving 6 bases not matched to a gene. CDR1 and CDR2 from the germline V gene are SEHNR and FQNEAQ (reference sequence). CDR3 loop: CASSFRGGAYEQYF. The CDR3 DNA reads as TGTGCCAGCAGCTTTCGAGGGGGCGCTTACGAGCAGTACTTC.

This chain uses TRBV15 with TRBJ2-1; D might be TRBD1 (6 bases). Per the germline V gene, CDR1 is LNHNV and CDR2 is YYDKDF (reference sequence). V was pared by 3 bases and J by 7 bases, with 16 bases between. The CDR3 is 15 residues long. The DNA for the CDR3 is TGTGCCACCAGCAGTCAGACCCTTAGGGGGAATGAGCAGTTCTTC. It is translated as CATSSQTLRGNEQFF.

V usage is TRBV29-1 and J usage is TRBJ2-2; D remains ambiguous. The CDR3 runs to 13 residues. Germline CDR1 SQVTM, CDR2 ANQGSEA. The V end lost 4 bases, the J end lost 0 bases, and 6 bases lay between the germline ends. CDR3 DNA: TGCAGCGTTGCTCGGACGAACACCGGGGAGCTGTTTTTT. Amino acid sequence: CSVARTNTGELFF.

The chain is built from TRBV6-5 and TRBJ1-1; D is undetermined. CDR1 is MNHEY and CDR2 is SVGAGI in the germline V gene. The CDR3 is made up of 11 amino acids. The ends were cut back, 5 bases at V and 8 bases at J, with 9 bases in the middle. The DNA of the CDR3 is TGTGCCAGCAGTACATACCAAGAAGCTTTCTTT. Translation gives CASSTYQEAFF.

This sequence joins TRBV3-1 and TRBJ2-3; maybe TRBD2 (5 bases). CDR1 and CDR2 from the germline V gene are LGHDT and YNNKEL (reference sequence). The CDR3 sequence is 10 residues long. Trimming shortened V by 0 bases and J by 14 bases, and 6 bases separated the two germline ends. CDR3 amino acids: CASSQEGAYF. The CDR3 DNA follows: TGTGCCAGCAGCCAAGAGGGAGCGTATTTT.

The J gene is TRBJ1-2, the V gene TRBV6-1; D is undetermined. CDR3 length: 14 amino acids. The ends were cut back, 2 bases at V and 6 bases at J, with 13 bases in the middle. The V gene's germline CDR1 is MNHNS and CDR2 SASEGT. CDR3 loop: CASSEWYGKDGYTF. CDR3 nucleotides: TGTGCCAGCAGTGAATGGTATGGGAAGGATGGCTACACCTTC.

The V call is TRBV5-5, the J call TRBJ1-2; no clear D. Trimming cost V 0 bases and J 8 bases, with 11 bases left between them. CDR1 and CDR2 from the germline V gene are SGHKS and YYEKEE (reference sequence). The CDR3 runs to 13 residues. For the CDR3, the DNA is TGTGCCAGCAGCTTGGCTGGGGTGAACGGCTACACCTTC. This sequence encodes CASSLAGVNGYTF.

The gene calls are TRBV27 and TRBJ2-7; a possible D gene is TRBD1 (5 bases). CDR3 size: 16 residues. Trimming took 4 bases from V and 3 from J, leaving 19 bases between them. Germline V gives CDR1 MNHEY, CDR2 SMNVEV (reference sequence). As DNA, the CDR3 is TGTGCCAGCAGTTCAGTCGGTGGGCTCCAGGGCTACGAGCAGTACTTC. Translation: CASSSVGGLQGYEQYF.

The chain uses TRBV29-1 and TRBJ2-5; TRBD2 is a possible D gene (5 bases). The CDR3 consists of 13 residues. Trimming left V 4 bases short and J 1 base short, with 10 bases between. The germline gives CDR1 SQVTM, CDR2 ANQGSEA. CDR3: CSVGLAVQETQYF. DNA for the CDR3: TGCAGCGTTGGCCTAGCAGTCCAAGAGACCCAGTACTTC.

This rearrangement joins TRBV14 to TRBJ2-1; D possibly uses TRBD1 or TRBD2 (5 bases each). V lost 4 bases and J 5 bases, leaving 15 bases between the germline ends. The germline V gene encodes CDR1 SGHDN and CDR2 FVKESK. CDR3 length: 15 amino acids. CDR3 sequence reads: CASSPLEWGNNEQFF. The CDR3 DNA sequence: TGTGCCAGCAGCCCCCTCGAGTGGGGGAACAATGAGCAGTTCTTC. Complete variable domain (other parts from reference TRBV14 and TRBJ2-1): EAGVTQFPSHSVIEKGQTVTLRCDPISGHDNLYWYRRVMGKEIKFLLHFVKESKQDESGMPNNRFLAERTGGTYSTLKVQPAELEDSGVYFCASSPLEWGNNEQFFGPGTRLTVL.

V gene TRBV7-2 combines with J gene TRBJ2-5; 7 bases fit TRBD2. The DNA end is more similar to TRBJ2-7, so the J call may be wrong. The germline CDR1 and CDR2 sequences are SGHTA and FQGNSA. The CDR3 contains 15 residues. The CDR3 loop is CASSRGGGLVYEQYF. The CDR3 coding sequence is TGTGCCAGCAGCCGCGGAGGCGGACTAGTCTACGAGCAGTACTTC.

For the CDR3, the DNA is TGCAGTGCTAGCCCTGCGGGACAGGGGTTTTCCGAGCAGTACTTC. Translated, it gives CSASPAGQGFSEQYF. This chain uses TRBV20-1 with TRBJ2-7; 10 bases align to TRBD1. Germline assignment: CDR1 DFQATT and CDR2 SNEGSKA (reference sequence). The CDR3 covers 15 residues. V gave up 3 bases and J gave up 6 bases; unmatched junction bases: 11.

The chain joins TRBV3-1 to TRBJ2-1; D may correspond to TRBD1 or TRBD2 (5 bases each). This CDR3 spans 13 amino acids. V dropped 4 bases and J dropped 6 bases, with 10 bases sitting between them. Germline V gene data show CDR1 as LGHDT and CDR2 as YNNKEL (reference sequence). The CDR3 sequence: CASSPGTGNEQFF. CDR3 in DNA: TGTGCCAGCAGCCCCGGGACGGGCAATGAGCAGTTCTTC.